The 30 T cell receptor beta chains presented below share a single source sample, sequenced in a study of OX40 agonist ivuxolimab in advanced cancers. The assay was immunoSEQ multiplex PCR, and TCRdb's table has in-frame clones only and misses some. This repertoire shows about 64,000 clones, about nine tenths found once; its top ten account for 0.67%. Sequencing was performed on CD4+ or CD8+ T cells sorted from blood, taken in a trial of the OX40 agonist ivuxolimab. Source of these receptors: an adult with an advanced solid tumor such as melanoma, head and neck, liver or kidney cancer.

The V gene is TRBV18, the J gene TRBJ1-3; a weak D match, TRBD1 (6 bases). The CDR3 has 14 amino acids. CDR1 and CDR2 (germline): KGHSH, LQKENI. V was cut by 2 bases and J by 3 bases, with 8 bases left in between. This CDR3 reads CASSPTQGGNTIYF. CDR3 DNA sequence: TGTGCCAGCTCACCAACACAGGGTGGAAACACCATATATTTT. Complete variable domain (other parts from reference TRBV18 and TRBJ1-3): NAGVMQNPRHLVRRRGQEARLRCSPMKGHSHVYWYRQLPEEGLKFMVYLQKENIIDESGMPKERFSAEFPKEGPSILRIQQVVRGDSAAYFCASSPTQGGNTIYFGEGSWLTVV.

The chain has TRBV2 and TRBJ2-1; 7 bases map to TRBD2. V was clipped by 7 bases and J by 0 bases; unmatched bases: 9. The CDR3 is 16 residues long. CDR1 is SNHLY, CDR2 FYNNEI, per germline. The CDR3 bases are TGTGCCAGCAAACGGGAGGCCGCTAGCTCCTACAATGAGCAGTTCTTC. This gives the protein CASKREAASSYNEQFF.

V usage is TRBV4-2 and J usage is TRBJ1-5, with 7 bases fitting TRBD1. The CDR3 is 15 amino acids. CDR1 and CDR2 from the germline V gene are LGHNA and YNFKEQ. V lost 0 bases to trimming and J lost 3 bases; unmatched junction nucleotides: 2. The CDR3 sequence: CASSQEGTDNQPQHF. In DNA, the CDR3 is TGTGCCAGCAGCCAAGAAGGGACAGACAATCAGCCCCAGCATTTT.

This chain joins TRBV6-1 and TRBJ2-4; no reliable D call. This CDR3 is built from 16 residues. In germline, CDR1 is MNHNS, CDR2 SASEGT. Trimming left V 3 bases short and J 0 bases short, with 12 bases between. The CDR3 DNA sequence: TGTGCCAGCAGTGACCCCAGTCTCCTAGCCAAAAACATTCAGTACTTC. It encodes CASSDPSLLAKNIQYF.

This chain links TRBV6-6 with TRBJ2-7; TRBD1 aligns across 10 bases. Germline trimming cut 8 bases from V and 2 bases from J; bases unmatched to any gene: 6. The CDR3 contains 14 residues. Germline V gene data show CDR1 as MNHNY and CDR2 as SVGAGI (reference sequence). The CDR3 here is CASRTGTGAYEQYF. The DNA of the CDR3 is TGTGCCAGCCGTACCGGGACAGGGGCCTACGAGCAGTACTTC.

The CDR3, as DNA: TGTGCCAGCAGCCCGGGCCCCGGAGATACGCAGTATTTT. As protein: CASSPGPGDTQYF. This rearrangement joins TRBV7-8 to TRBJ2-3; D is undetermined. Trimming pared 5 bases from V and 5 bases from J, leaving 11 bases between. The CDR3 covers 13 residues. CDR1 and CDR2 from the germline V gene are SGHVS and FQNEAQ.

The rearrangement links TRBV5-1 to TRBJ2-7; 14 nucleotides align to TRBD2. V was pared by 4 bases and J by 4 bases, with 7 bases of the junction left unmatched. Germline CDR1 SGHRS, CDR2 YFSETQ. The CDR3 runs 16 residues. The CDR3 sequence is CASSGTSGSVGYEQYF. The CDR3 DNA reads as TGCGCCAGCAGCGGGACTAGCGGGAGTGTGGGTTACGAGCAGTACTTC.

V gene TRBV11-2 combines with J gene TRBJ1-2; no firm D call. This CDR3 has 13 residues. Germline V CDR1 and CDR2: SGHAT, FQNNGV. V lost 5 bases and J lost 0, with 7 bases in between. The CDR3 bases are TGTGCCAGCAGCCCCGCACCTAACTATGGCTACACCTTC. Translation gives CASSPAPNYGYTF.

This clone was found a few times. As DNA, the CDR3 is TGTGCCAGCAGTTACAACTTATACAGGGGCACTGAAGCTTTCTTT. This codes for CASSYNLYRGTEAFF. The chain uses TRBV6-5 and TRBJ1-1, with TRBD1 matching 7 bases. J lost 4 bases, V lost 2 bases, and 7 bases had no gene match. The germline gives CDR1 MNHEY, CDR2 SVGAGI. The CDR3 loop spans 15 amino acids.

This clone was found a few times. The genes are TRBV5-1 and TRBJ2-7; D is possibly TRBD1 or TRBD2 (5 bases each). Germline assignment: CDR1 SGHRS and CDR2 YFSETQ. This CDR3 comprises 16 residues. Trimming removed 0 bases at V and 0 bases at J, with 13 bases between. CDR3 sequence (DNA): TGCGCCAGCAGCTTGGGTCTTGGGGGTAACTCCTACGAGCAGTACTTC. Its translation is CASSLGLGGNSYEQYF.

V gene TRBV11-2 combines with J gene TRBJ2-1; 7 bases align to TRBD2. In germline, CDR1 is SGHAT, CDR2 FQNNGV. V was pared by 0 bases and J by 4 bases, with 3 bases of the junction left unmatched. The CDR3 covers 15 residues. The CDR3, as DNA: TGTGCCAGCAGCTTAGACTCAGCGGGGTACAATGAGCAGTTCTTC. As protein: CASSLDSAGYNEQFF.

The V gene is TRBV27, the J gene TRBJ2-5, with TRBD1 matching over 7 bases. Germline V gene data show CDR1 as MNHEY and CDR2 as SMNVEV (reference sequence). Trimming cost V 0 bases and J 3 bases; bases outside gene matches: 16. The CDR3 extends over 19 amino acids. The chain's CDR3 is CASSLSFWSFQGEKETQYF. DNA of the CDR3: TGTGCCAGCAGTTTATCGTTTTGGTCGTTCCAGGGGGAAAAAGAGACCCAGTACTTC.

The chain is built from TRBV6-4 and TRBJ1-1, with 7 bases matching TRBD1. This CDR3 has 14 residues. V lost 6 bases to trimming and J lost 2 bases; unmatched junction nucleotides: 6. CDR1 is MRHNA, CDR2 SNTAGT, per germline. The chain's CDR3 is CASSLTGTNTEAFF. The DNA of the CDR3 is TGTGCCAGCAGCCTGACAGGGACTAACACTGAAGCTTTCTTT.

The chain carries TRBV6-5 and TRBJ2-2; no reliable D call. The V end was cut by 1 base, the J end by 4 bases, with 1 base between. Germline assignment: CDR1 MNHEY and CDR2 SVGAGI. This CDR3 has 12 amino acids. The CDR3 nucleotides read TGTGCCAGCAGTTACTTCACCGGGGAGCTGTTTTTT. Protein product: CASSYFTGELFF.

The rearrangement uses TRBV9 and TRBJ2-5; perhaps TRBD2 as D (5 bases). Germline lookup yields CDR1 SGDLS and CDR2 YYNGEE. CDR3 length: 15 amino acids. V lost 4 bases, J lost 2 bases, and 15 bases lay in between. The CDR3 bases are TGTGCCAGCAGCCCCCATATAGCGCCTCAAGAGACCCAGTACTTC. Translated, it gives CASSPHIAPQETQYF. Combining the CDR3 with reference TRBV9 and TRBJ2-5 gives the whole variable domain DSGVTQTPKHLITATGQRVTLRCSPRSGDLSVYWYQQSLDQGLQFLIQYYNGEERAKGNILERFSAQQFPDLHSELNLSSLELGDSALYFCASSPHIAPQETQYFGPGTRLLVL.

V usage is TRBV2 and J usage is TRBJ2-1; TRBD2 matches at 8 bases. Germline values: CDR1 SNHLY, CDR2 FYNNEI. The CDR3 totals 14 residues. V lost 3 bases to trimming and J lost 4 bases; unmatched junction nucleotides: 2. The chain's CDR3 is CASSEASGYNEQFF. The CDR3 DNA is TGTGCCAGCAGTGAGGCTAGCGGGTACAATGAGCAGTTCTTC.

By frequency in the sample, this clone is medium-sized. The CDR3 loop reads CASSQDPAPRAFF. The DNA of the CDR3 is TGCGCCAGCAGCCAAGATCCAGCTCCCCGAGCTTTCTTT. The gene calls are TRBV4-1 and TRBJ1-1, with D unclear. Trimming took 0 bases from V and 10 from J, leaving 12 bases between them. The CDR3 length is 13 residues. Germline V gene sequence: CDR1 MGHRA, CDR2 YSYEKL.

A few counts support this clone. The chain uses TRBV28 and TRBJ1-2, with unresolved D. The CDR3 spans 11 residues. Germline V gene lookup returns CDR1 MDHEN and CDR2 SYDVKM. V lost 6 bases and J 3 bases, leaving 5 bases between the germline ends. The CDR3 is CASRPDYGYTF. In DNA, the CDR3 is TGTGCCAGCAGACCAGACTATGGCTACACCTTC.

This rearrangement joins TRBV27 to TRBJ2-1; D not resolved. The CDR3 runs 15 residues. With 4 bases removed from V and 4 bases from J, the gap between germline ends came to 14 bases. In germline, CDR1 is MNHEY, CDR2 SMNVEV (reference sequence). In nucleotides, the CDR3 is TGTGCCAGCAGTTCCCTAGATGCTCGATACAATGAGCAGTTCTTC. This codes for CASSSLDARYNEQFF.

This chain links TRBV10-3 with TRBJ1-1; D is unclear. The CDR3 is 13 amino acids. Deletions cut 10 bases from V and 6 bases from J, with 18 bases between. CDR1 is ENHRY, CDR2 SYGVKD, per germline. The CDR3 is CASSLGPTPEAFF. CDR3 DNA: TGTGCCAGCTCCCTCGGGCCCACTCCTGAAGCTTTCTTT.

The chain uses TRBV4-1 and TRBJ1-5; D is unresolved. The CDR3 sequence is 16 residues long. V was clipped by 0 bases and J by 0 bases, with 9 bases between them. Germline lookup yields CDR1 MGHRA and CDR2 YSYEKL. The CDR3 DNA reads TGCGCCAGCAGCCAAGAGGCGAGCTATAGCAATCAGCCCCAGCATTTT. Its protein product is CASSQEASYSNQPQHF.

CDR3 DNA: TGTGCCAGCAGTTATTGGACTAGCGGGAAGGAGACCCAGTACTTC. This codes for CASSYWTSGKETQYF. The chain carries TRBV6-5 and TRBJ2-5, with TRBD2 matching 12 bases. Trimming cost V 3 bases and J 5 bases; bases outside gene matches: 4. CDR1 is MNHEY, CDR2 SVGAGI, per germline. The CDR3 covers 15 residues.

CDR3 in amino acids: CASSRGGGGTDTQYF. DNA of the CDR3: TGCGCCAGCAGCAGGGGGGGAGGAGGCACAGATACGCAGTATTTT. This chain joins TRBV5-1 and TRBJ2-3, with D perhaps TRBD2 (7 bases). Germline V lookup: CDR1 SGHRS, CDR2 YFSETQ. V was shortened by 4 bases and J by 1 base, with 13 bases between the two germline ends. This CDR3 region has 15 residues. The full variable domain, completed using reference TRBV5-1 and TRBJ2-3, is KAGVTQTPRYLIKTRGQQVTLSCSPISGHRSVSWYQQTPGQGLQFLFEYFSETQRNKGNFPGRFSGRQFSNSRSEMNVSTLELGDSALYLCASSRGGGGTDTQYFGPGTRLTVL.

Only one count was recorded for this clone. V usage is TRBV11-2 and J usage is TRBJ2-5; no firm D call. CDR3 length equals 11 residues. Trimming stripped 5 bases from V and 5 bases from J, with 6 bases between. In germline, CDR1 is SGHAT, CDR2 FQNNGV. The CDR3 is CASSLKETQYF. The CDR3 region has the DNA TGTGCCAGCAGCCTGAAGGAGACCCAGTACTTC.

In this sample, this clone turned up once. The rearrangement links TRBV19 to TRBJ1-2; D might be TRBD1 (6 bases). The CDR3 runs to 16 residues. Trimming stripped 6 bases from V and 0 bases from J, with 17 bases between. Germline CDR1 LNHDA, CDR2 SQIVND (reference sequence). CDR3 nucleotides: TGTGCCAGTAGCACGGGACATCGCCTCACTAACTATGGCTACACCTTC. It encodes CASSTGHRLTNYGYTF.

The V and J genes are TRBV7-3 and TRBJ2-2; TRBD2 might be the D (6 bases). This CDR3 contains 13 residues. Trimming took off 3 bases at V and 8 bases at J, with 10 bases between the two ends. The germline gives CDR1 SGHTA, CDR2 FQGTGA. The CDR3 DNA follows: TGTGCCAGCAGCTTGGGAGGAAAAGGGGAGCTGTTTTTT. This codes for CASSLGGKGELFF.

The J gene is TRBJ1-3, the V gene TRBV6-1; D is ambiguous. V lost 4 bases and J lost 2, with 12 bases in between. From germline, CDR1 is MNHNS and CDR2 SASEGT. The CDR3 extends over 15 amino acids. CDR3 amino acids: CASSVRESAGNTIYF. CDR3 in DNA: TGTGCCAGCAGTGTAAGGGAGTCGGCTGGAAACACCATATATTTT.

The chain is built from TRBV10-2 and TRBJ2-5; TRBD2 matches at 7 bases. The CDR3 length is 16 residues. The germline gives CDR1 WSHSY, CDR2 SAAADI. V was pared by 7 bases and J by 1 base, with 12 bases of the junction left unmatched. The CDR3 is CASKMGLAAFQETQYF. Written as DNA, the CDR3 is TGCGCCAGCAAGATGGGGCTAGCGGCCTTCCAAGAGACCCAGTACTTC.

The chain carries TRBV28 and TRBJ1-1; D is unclear. The CDR3 is 11 residues long. Trimming shortened V by 3 bases and J by 7 bases, and 6 bases separated the two germline ends. CDR1 is MDHEN and CDR2 is SYDVKM in the germline V gene. CDR3 sequence: CASSFRDEAFF. The CDR3 region has the DNA TGTGCCAGCAGTTTTCGGGATGAAGCTTTCTTT.

The V gene is TRBV30, the J gene TRBJ2-7; TRBD2 aligns across 7 bases. Germline CDR1 GTSNPN, CDR2 SVGIG (reference sequence). This CDR3 contains 15 residues. With V trimmed by 0 bases and J by 4 bases, 9 bases remained unmatched. In nucleotides, the CDR3 is TGTGCCTGGAGTGTACGGGGCGGGAGCTTGTACGAGCAGTACTTC. This gives the protein CAWSVRGGSLYEQYF.